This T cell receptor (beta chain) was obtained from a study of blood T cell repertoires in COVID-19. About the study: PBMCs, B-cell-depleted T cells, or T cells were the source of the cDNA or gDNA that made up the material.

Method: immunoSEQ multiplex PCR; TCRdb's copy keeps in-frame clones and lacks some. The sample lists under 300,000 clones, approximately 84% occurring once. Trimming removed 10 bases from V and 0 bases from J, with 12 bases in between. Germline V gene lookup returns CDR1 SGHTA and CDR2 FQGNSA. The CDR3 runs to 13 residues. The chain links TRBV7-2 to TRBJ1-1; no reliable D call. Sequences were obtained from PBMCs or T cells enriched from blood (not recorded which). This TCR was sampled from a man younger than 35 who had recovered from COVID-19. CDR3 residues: CATRGLMNTEAFF. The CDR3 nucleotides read TGTGCCACCCGAGGGCTGATGAACACTGAAGCTTTCTTT. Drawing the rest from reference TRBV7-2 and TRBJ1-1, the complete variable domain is GAGVSQSPSNKVTEKGKDVELRCDPISGHTALYWYRQSLGQGLEFLIYFQGNSAPDKSGLPSDRFSAERTGGSVSTLTIQRTQQEDSAVYLCATRGLMNTEAFFGQGTRLTVV.